The clone carrying this T cell receptor (beta chain) has a count of ten or more. The data derive from a study of T cell repertoires in cytomegalovirus infection. V was pared by 2 bases and J by 0 bases, with 8 bases between. This CDR3 contains 15 residues. CDR1 and CDR2 (germline): SGHVS, FQNEAQ. Each CDR3 protein gets one entry after TCRdb re-called the reads with MiXCR. The sample has over 450,000 distinct CDR3 sequences, roughly 12% seen once. Sample: PBMCs. This chain links TRBV7-8 with TRBJ1-3; D gene ambiguous. The source of this sequence is a human donor in good health (CMV status not recorded). Some clones in this sample may be carry-over from other donors' samples. CDR3 residues: CASSLRINSGNTIYF. In DNA, the CDR3 is TGTGCCAGCAGCTTAAGGATTAACTCTGGAAACACCATATATTTT.